The rows below give T cell receptor beta chains drawn from one sample of a study of shared clonotypes between healthy human individuals. TCRdb's table, derived via immunoSEQ multiplex PCR, lists solely in-frame clones and lacks some. This table has over 2 million clones, around 95% appearing once. The material sequenced was naive CD4+ T cells sorted from blood. All receptors come from a man aged 18 to 29 in good health. Both conserved end residues are part of each CDR3. The D gene is left open where the match is weak. Only part of the rows carry a size: once, few, many, or a class if the clone is expanded.

size: -; J: TRBJ1-2; length: 16; D: TRBD1; V: TRBV5-4; CDR3: CASSLGDRGSDYGYTF; DNA: TGTGCCAGCAGCTTGGGGGACAGGGGCTCCGACTATGGCTACACCTTC
size: -; J: TRBJ1-6; length: 14; D: TRBD1; V: TRBV6-5; CDR3: CASSYQTGDSPLHF; DNA: TGTGCCAGCAGTTACCAGACAGGGGATTCACCCCTCCACTTT
size: once; J: TRBJ2-3; length: 14; D: -; V: TRBV7-9; CDR3: CASSLREYTDTQYF; DNA: TGTGCCAGCAGCTTAAGGGAATACACAGATACGCAGTATTTT
size: -; J: TRBJ2-3; length: 18; D: TRBD2; V: TRBV4-3; CDR3: CASSQDLRRTSGLDTQYF; DNA: TGCGCCAGCAGCCAAGATCTCCGGAGGACTAGCGGGTTAGATACGCAGTATTTT
size: many; J: TRBJ1-2; length: 14; D: TRBD1; V: TRBV30; CDR3: CAWMPGTGGHGYTF; DNA: TGTGCCTGGATGCCCGGGACAGGTGGTCATGGCTACACCTTC
size: -; J: TRBJ1-6; length: 13; D: TRBD1; V: TRBV18; CDR3: CASSGQGDSPLHF; DNA: TGTGCCAGCTCAGGGCAGGGGGATTCACCCCTCCACTTT
size: once; J: TRBJ1-2; length: 16; D: TRBD1; V: TRBV5-1; CDR3: CASSLVGTGDLWGYTF; DNA: TGCGCCAGCAGCTTGGTTGGGACAGGGGATTTGTGGGGCTACACCTTC
size: -; J: TRBJ2-3; length: 13; D: -; V: TRBV29-1; CDR3: CSVDIAYTDTQYF; DNA: TGCAGCGTTGACATCGCGTACACAGATACGCAGTATTTT
size: -; J: TRBJ2-7; length: 13; D: TRBD1; V: TRBV7-8; CDR3: CASSLDRGLEQYF; DNA: TGTGCCAGCAGTTTGGACAGGGGGCTTGAGCAGTACTTC
size: once; J: TRBJ2-3; length: 12; D: -; V: TRBV5-6; CDR3: CASSLPPGAQYF; DNA: TGTGCCAGCAGCTTGCCGCCGGGGGCGCAGTATTTT
size: -; J: TRBJ1-3; length: 15; D: -; V: TRBV5-1; CDR3: CASRRRPIQGDTIYF; DNA: TGCGCCAGCAGGAGGAGACCGATCCAAGGGGACACCATATATTTT
size: -; J: TRBJ1-1; length: 18; D: TRBD1; V: TRBV4-1; CDR3: CASSQGLRTGGAFAEAFF; DNA: TGCGCCAGCAGCCAAGGTCTCAGGACAGGGGGCGCGTTCGCTGAAGCTTTCTTT
size: -; J: TRBJ2-7; length: 14; D: -; V: TRBV6-6; CDR3: CASLNLGGSYEQYF; DNA: TGTGCCAGCTTAAATCTCGGGGGCTCCTACGAGCAGTACTTC
size: -; J: TRBJ2-7; length: 15; D: TRBD1; V: TRBV18; CDR3: CASSPNPGQEYEQYF; DNA: TGTGCCAGCTCACCCAACCCGGGACAGGAGTACGAGCAGTACTTC
size: -; J: TRBJ2-2; length: 14; D: TRBD1; V: TRBV28; CDR3: CASKGTDNTGELFF; DNA: TGTGCCAGCAAAGGGACAGATAACACCGGGGAGCTGTTTTTT
size: -; J: TRBJ1-5; length: 16; D: TRBD1; V: TRBV10-1; CDR3: CASSELDRAGGQPQHF; DNA: TGCGCCAGCAGTGAGTTGGACAGGGCCGGCGGTCAGCCCCAGCATTTT
size: -; J: TRBJ2-1; length: 16; D: TRBD2; V: TRBV5-6; CDR3: CASSLQLAGSYNEQFF; DNA: TGTGCCAGCAGCTTACAACTAGCGGGAAGCTACAATGAGCAGTTCTTC
size: -; J: TRBJ2-7; length: 16; D: TRBD1; V: TRBV7-8; CDR3: CASSLAKARGLSEQYF; DNA: TGTGCCAGCAGCTTAGCGAAGGCCAGGGGGTTAAGCGAGCAGTACTTC
size: once; J: TRBJ2-7; length: 16; D: TRBD1; V: TRBV29-1; CDR3: CSAQGVAGKKLYEQYF; DNA: TGCAGCGCCCAGGGGGTAGCAGGCAAGAAACTCTACGAGCAGTACTTC
size: -; J: TRBJ1-2; length: 13; D: -; V: TRBV2; CDR3: CASSEARPYGYTF; DNA: TGTGCCAGCAGTGAAGCCCGACCTTATGGCTACACCTTC
size: -; J: TRBJ2-7; length: 14; D: TRBD2; V: TRBV2; CDR3: CASSDAAGTYEQYF; DNA: TGTGCCAGCAGTGATGCAGCGGGAACCTACGAGCAGTACTTC
size: -; J: TRBJ1-2; length: 11; D: -; V: TRBV28; CDR3: CASSLTAGYTF; DNA: TGTGCCAGCAGTTTGACCGCTGGCTACACCTTC
size: -; J: TRBJ1-1; length: 10; D: -; V: TRBV30; CDR3: CAGGDIEAFF; DNA: TGTGCCGGGGGTGACATTGAAGCTTTCTTT
size: -; J: TRBJ2-2; length: 13; D: -; V: TRBV7-2; CDR3: CASSPGQIGELFF; DNA: TGTGCCAGCAGCCCAGGACAGATCGGGGAGCTGTTTTTT
size: -; J: TRBJ2-7; length: 14; D: -; V: TRBV30; CDR3: CAWRGQRVSYEQYF; DNA: TGTGCCTGGAGGGGGCAGCGGGTCTCCTACGAGCAGTACTTC
size: -; J: TRBJ2-7; length: 16; D: TRBD1; V: TRBV6-5; CDR3: CASSYRDRGPVYEQYF; DNA: TGTGCCAGCAGTTACCGTGACAGGGGGCCGGTGTACGAGCAGTACTTC
size: once; J: TRBJ2-3; length: 14; D: -; V: TRBV7-9; CDR3: CASSLAGGTDTQYF; DNA: TGTGCCAGCAGCTTAGCAGGCGGGACAGATACGCAGTATTTT
size: -; J: TRBJ1-2; length: 11; D: -; V: TRBV6-4; CDR3: CASSDSRGYTF; DNA: TGTGCCAGCAGTGACTCTCGTGGCTACACCTTC
size: -; J: TRBJ2-1; length: 12; D: -; V: TRBV5-4; CDR3: CASSGDYNEQFF; DNA: TGTGCCAGCAGCGGGGACTACAATGAGCAGTTCTTC
size: -; J: TRBJ1-3; length: 13; D: -; V: TRBV30; CDR3: CAWSVSGEGTIYF; DNA: TGTGCCTGGAGTGTATCAGGGGAGGGCACCATATATTTT
size: -; J: TRBJ2-1; length: 21; D: TRBD2; V: TRBV13; CDR3: CASSTKDSGMGSGGFYNEQFF; DNA: TGTGCCAGCAGCACCAAGGACTCAGGAATGGGTAGCGGGGGGTTCTACAATGAGCAGTTCTTC
size: few; J: TRBJ2-3; length: 17; D: -; V: TRBV30; CDR3: CAWSVGGSAKGYDTQYF; DNA: TGTGCCTGGAGTGTTGGGGGGTCCGCGAAGGGGTATGATACGCAGTATTTT
size: -; J: TRBJ2-7; length: 13; D: -; V: TRBV30; CDR3: CAWSVVSRDEQYF; DNA: TGTGCCTGGAGTGTAGTTAGTCGCGACGAGCAGTACTTC
size: -; J: TRBJ1-4; length: 13; D: TRBD1; V: TRBV10-3; CDR3: CATTTGDYEKLFF; DNA: TGTGCCACGACTACAGGGGATTATGAAAAACTGTTTTTT
size: -; J: TRBJ1-2; length: 13; D: -; V: TRBV2; CDR3: CASSVDGNYGYTF; DNA: TGTGCCAGCAGTGTGGACGGTAACTATGGCTACACCTTC
size: -; J: TRBJ1-5; length: 13; D: -; V: TRBV7-2; CDR3: CASSGSRNQPQHF; DNA: TGTGCCAGCAGCGGGTCCCGCAATCAGCCCCAGCATTTT
size: -; J: TRBJ2-5; length: 16; D: -; V: TRBV5-1; CDR3: CASSQHSRGIQETQYF; DNA: TGCGCCAGCAGCCAACATTCTCGGGGAATTCAAGAGACCCAGTACTTC
size: -; J: TRBJ1-6; length: 14; D: -; V: TRBV5-6; CDR3: CASRPGGGSSPLHF; DNA: TGTGCCAGCAGACCGGGTGGTGGGAGTTCACCCCTCCACTTT
size: -; J: TRBJ1-3; length: 16; D: -; V: TRBV27; CDR3: CASSLTPDISGNTIYF; DNA: TGTGCCAGCAGTTTAACCCCGGACATATCTGGAAACACCATATATTTT
size: -; J: TRBJ2-3; length: 11; D: -; V: TRBV29-1; CDR3: CSVGQIDTQYF; DNA: TGCAGCGTCGGACAGATAGATACGCAGTATTTT
size: -; J: TRBJ1-6; length: 12; D: -; V: TRBV25-1; CDR3: CASNKGNSPLHF; DNA: TGTGCCAGCAATAAGGGGAATTCACCCCTCCACTTT
size: -; J: TRBJ1-6; length: 14; D: -; V: TRBV30; CDR3: CAWTPRRDNSPLHF; DNA: TGTGCCTGGACCCCCCGCAGGGATAATTCACCCCTCCACTTT
size: -; J: TRBJ1-1; length: 13; D: -; V: TRBV19; CDR3: CASSPGVNTEAFF; DNA: TGTGCCAGTAGTCCGGGGGTGAACACTGAAGCTTTCTTT
size: -; J: TRBJ2-7; length: 17; D: TRBD1; V: TRBV10-3; CDR3: CAISARLGQGIIYEQYF; DNA: TGTGCCATCAGTGCCCGGCTGGGACAGGGTATCATTTACGAGCAGTACTTC
size: -; J: TRBJ2-1; length: 14; D: TRBD2; V: TRBV7-8; CDR3: CASSLVAGAFEQFF; DNA: TGTGCCAGCAGCTTAGTTGCGGGAGCGTTTGAGCAGTTCTTC
size: -; J: TRBJ2-5; length: 14; D: -; V: TRBV4-1; CDR3: CASSPRLVGETQYF; DNA: TGCGCCAGCAGCCCCCGACTAGTTGGAGAGACCCAGTACTTC
size: -; J: TRBJ2-7; length: 14; D: -; V: TRBV25-1; CDR3: CASTGTEPWREQYF; DNA: TGTGCCAGCACAGGGACGGAACCCTGGAGAGAGCAGTACTTC
size: -; J: TRBJ2-7; length: 12; D: -; V: TRBV7-2; CDR3: CASSPLRDEQYF; DNA: TGTGCCAGCAGCCCCCTTCGGGACGAGCAGTACTTC
size: -; J: TRBJ2-3; length: 15; D: TRBD2; V: TRBV7-2; CDR3: CASSLVAGVADTQYF; DNA: TGTGCCAGCAGCTTAGTGGCGGGAGTGGCAGATACGCAGTATTTT
size: -; J: TRBJ2-2; length: 14; D: TRBD2; V: TRBV7-3; CDR3: CASSSNGLAGMLFF; DNA: TGTGCCAGCAGCTCAAACGGACTAGCGGGGATGCTGTTTTTT
size: -; J: TRBJ2-7; length: 16; D: -; V: TRBV30; CDR3: CAWSQIYPTASYEQYF; DNA: TGTGCCTGGAGTCAGATATACCCGACAGCGTCTTACGAGCAGTACTTC
size: -; J: TRBJ2-1; length: 13; D: -; V: TRBV6-5; CDR3: CASAFSSYNEQFF; DNA: TGTGCCAGCGCTTTCAGCTCCTACAATGAGCAGTTCTTC
size: -; J: TRBJ2-5; length: 21; D: TRBD2; V: TRBV9; CDR3: CASSVSRGGGLAGEIKETQYF; DNA: TGTGCCAGCAGCGTCAGCCGCGGGGGGGGACTAGCGGGAGAGATCAAAGAGACCCAGTACTTC
size: -; J: TRBJ2-1; length: 16; D: -; V: TRBV4-1; CDR3: CASSQDPEGHNNEQLF; DNA: TGCGCCAGCAGCCAAGATCCGGAGGGACACAACAATGAGCAGCTCTTC
size: -; J: TRBJ2-3; length: 20; D: TRBD2; V: TRBV10-2; CDR3: CASSERQSGLAGGPRATQYF; DNA: TGCGCCAGCAGTGAGAGGCAGTCGGGACTAGCGGGAGGGCCCAGGGCTACGCAGTATTTT
size: -; J: TRBJ2-1; length: 13; D: -; V: TRBV5-1; CDR3: CASSLENYNEQFF; DNA: TGCGCCAGCAGCCTCGAGAACTACAATGAGCAGTTCTTC
size: once; J: TRBJ2-5; length: 15; D: -; V: TRBV7-9; CDR3: CASSFTIQGQETQYF; DNA: TGTGCCAGCAGCTTTACCATCCAGGGTCAAGAGACCCAGTACTTC
size: -; J: TRBJ1-1; length: 15; D: -; V: TRBV7-9; CDR3: CASTRAGQLNTEAFF; DNA: TGTGCCAGCACCCGCGCGGGGCAACTGAACACTGAAGCTTTCTTT
size: -; J: TRBJ2-5; length: 15; D: TRBD2; V: TRBV5-1; CDR3: CASSLGTSGKETQYF; DNA: TGCGCCAGCAGCTTGGGAACTAGCGGGAAAGAGACCCAGTACTTC